A single sample is the source of the 7 T cell receptor beta chains below, sequenced in a study of Ad26.COV2.S vaccination and SARS-CoV-2 variants. Generated by immunoSEQ multiplex PCR, the TCRdb table keeps only in-frame clones and is missing some. This table holds fewer than 500,000 clones, about 92% found once. Treatment given: some 19 received Ad26.COV2.S at low or high dose, single or two shots; five or six received placebo; per-sample allocation not given. After the first vaccine or placebo injection, samples were drawn on day 63. This specimen consisted of peripheral blood, obtained in a trial of Ad26.COV2.S vaccine versus placebo. These receptors all stem from a person aged 18-60 years who received the Ad26.COV2.S COVID-19 vaccine or a placebo.

This chain connects TRBV6-1 to TRBJ2-3, with 7 positions matching TRBD1. The CDR3 loop spans 16 amino acids. From germline, CDR1 is MNHNS and CDR2 SASEGT. With V trimmed by 3 bases and J by 4 bases, 10 bases remained unmatched. CDR3 sequence (DNA): TGTGCCAGCAGTGATAGCTTTTCAGGGGGACCAGATACGCAGTATTTT. It codes for CASSDSFSGGPDTQYF.

The chain recombines TRBV3-1 (or the pseudogene TRBV3-2) with TRBJ2-6, with D unresolved. From germline, CDR1 is LGHDT and CDR2 YNNKEL (reference sequence). V shed 2 bases and J shed 4 bases, with 6 bases lying between them. This CDR3 has 14 residues. The CDR3 sequence is CASSQTSGANVLTF. The CDR3 DNA reads as TGTGCCAGCAGCCAAACATCCGGGGCCAACGTCCTGACTTTC.

This chain links TRBV20-1 with TRBJ2-7; no firm D call. This CDR3 contains 10 residues. V was cut by 1 base and J by 5 bases, with 3 bases left in between. Germline V gene data show CDR1 as DFQATT and CDR2 as SNEGSKA (reference sequence). In DNA, the CDR3 is TGCAGTGCTAGAGCTAACGAGCAGTACTTC. Translated: CSARANEQYF.

The rearrangement joins TRBV5-1 to TRBJ2-7; D remains ambiguous. CDR1 is SGHRS, CDR2 YFSETQ, per germline. V shed 4 bases and J shed 3 bases, with 5 bases lying between them. The CDR3 covers 11 residues. For the CDR3, the DNA is TGCGCCAGCAGCACAAACTACGAGCAGTACTTC. It translates to CASSTNYEQYF. The whole variable domain, filled in from reference TRBV5-1 and TRBJ2-7, reads KAGVTQTPRYLIKTRGQQVTLSCSPISGHRSVSWYQQTPGQGLQFLFEYFSETQRNKGNFPGRFSGRQFSNSRSEMNVSTLELGDSALYLCASSTNYEQYFGPGTRLTVT.

The V call is TRBV10-3, the J call TRBJ2-3; 7 nucleotides match TRBD2. Germline V gene lookup returns CDR1 ENHRY and CDR2 SYGVKD. V dropped 11 bases and J dropped 4; count of bases not matched to a gene: 15. This CDR3 contains 15 residues. The CDR3 loop is CAARGIGREPDTQYF. In DNA form, the CDR3 reads TGTGCCGCCCGGGGGATCGGGCGGGAGCCAGATACGCAGTATTTT.

The CDR3 spells CASSPTSGIHTDTQYF. The CDR3 bases are TGTGCCAGCTCACCGACTAGCGGAATCCACACAGATACGCAGTATTTT. The chain has TRBV18 and TRBJ2-3, with 9 bases aligning to TRBD2. Per the germline V gene, CDR1 is KGHSH and CDR2 is LQKENI. Trimming took 3 bases from V and 2 from J; bases not matched to a gene: 6. This CDR3 region has 16 residues. Combining the CDR3 with reference TRBV18 and TRBJ2-3 gives the whole variable domain NAGVMQNPRHLVRRRGQEARLRCSPMKGHSHVYWYRQLPEEGLKFMVYLQKENIIDESGMPKERFSAEFPKEGPSILRIQQVVRGDSAAYFCASSPTSGIHTDTQYFGPGTRLTVL.

The V call is TRBV28, the J call TRBJ1-1; 7 bases fit TRBD1. The J segment lost 5 bases and the V segment lost 5 bases, leaving 2 bases of the junction unmatched. Germline V lookup: CDR1 MDHEN, CDR2 SYDVKM. This CDR3 is 12 amino acids long. The CDR3, as DNA: TGTGCCAGCAGTACAGGGGCGACTGAAGCTTTCTTT. Translating gives CASSTGATEAFF.